These 10 T cell receptor beta chains were sequenced from one sample in a study of vaccination effects on CD4 cells after COVID-19. Viral peptide pools were used in the ViraFEST assay to expand antigen-specific CD4+ T cells, and sequencing came afterward. Subsequent to a culture period of approximately 11 days, CD4+ T cells were isolated. All vaccine recipients tested negative for nucleocapsid antibodies and had never contracted SARS-CoV-2 infection. These receptors' antigens are unknown. The table came from immunoSEQ multiplex PCR; TCRdb's copy has only in-frame clones and leaves some out. The sample consists of roughly 53,000 clones, 75% to 85% of them appearing once. The sequencing here drew on CD4+ T cells from PBMCs cultured with HCoV-OC43 spike peptides, taken before COVID-19 vaccination. Subset denoted: HCoV-OC43 spike overlapping peptide pool stimulation. Receptors were obtained from a human donor who received a COVID-19 vaccine.

The chain links TRBV15 to TRBJ2-5; 9 positions agree with TRBD2. CDR1 is LNHNV and CDR2 is YYDKDF in the germline V gene (reference sequence). The CDR3 consists of 16 residues. J was trimmed by 5 bases and V by 0 bases; bases with no gene match: 7. The CDR3, as DNA: TGTGCCACCAGCAGAGAGCGGGGGGGCTATGGTGAGACCCAGTACTTC. The encoded protein is CATSRERGGYGETQYF.

This clone turned up a few times. The rearrangement uses TRBV7-2 and TRBJ1-2, with TRBD1 as a possible D gene (5 bases). The CDR3 has 14 amino acids. The germline V gene has CDR1 SGHTA and CDR2 FQGNSA. V lost 6 bases and J lost 5, with 16 bases in between. The CDR3 sequence: CASSYSPGTYGYTF. The CDR3 DNA is TGTGCCAGCAGTTACAGTCCCGGGACTTATGGCTACACCTTC.

The V call is TRBV5-6, the J call TRBJ1-5; possibly TRBD1 for D (5 bases). Trimming cost V 3 bases and J 9 bases, with 13 bases left between them. The CDR3 has 13 amino acids. The germline V gene has CDR1 SGHDT and CDR2 YYEEEE. CDR3 sequence reads: CASSSGSRGPQHF. The DNA of the CDR3 is TGTGCCAGCAGCTCCGGAAGTAGGGGGCCCCAGCATTTT.

This clone was seen only a few times. The rearrangement joins TRBV7-3 to TRBJ2-2, with TRBD1 matching 12 bases. Per germline, CDR1 SGHTA and CDR2 FQGTGA. After removal of 4 bases from V and 4 bases from J, the junction contained 4 bases not matched to a gene. CDR3 length: 16 residues. The CDR3 coding sequence is TGTGCCAGCAGCTCGGGACAGGGGGCGACCACCGGGGAGCTGTTTTTT. Protein: CASSSGQGATTGELFF.

This clone was seen once. The gene calls are TRBV9 and TRBJ2-3; no reliable D call. The CDR3 is made up of 13 amino acids. Between the trimmed V and J ends, which lost 2 bases and 4 bases, there was a span of 8 bases. Germline V gene lookup returns CDR1 SGDLS and CDR2 YYNGEE. Here the CDR3 DNA reads TGTGCCAGCAGCGTTAGCAACTCAGATACGCAGTATTTT. It is translated as CASSVSNSDTQYF.

The rearrangement joins TRBV5-6 to TRBJ2-7; perhaps TRBD2 as D (5 bases). V lost 0 bases and J lost 3, with 13 bases in between. The CDR3 loop spans 15 amino acids. Germline CDR1 SGHDT, CDR2 YYEEEE. CDR3 sequence reads: CASSLGVGVFYEQYV. CDR3 DNA sequence: TGTGCCAGCAGCTTGGGAGTCGGGGTGTTCTACGAGCAGTACGTC.

The chain combines TRBV25-1 with TRBJ1-5; D perhaps matches TRBD1 (5 bases). The V and J ends lost 4 bases and 3 bases respectively, with 10 bases between them. There are 14 residues in the CDR3. The germline gives CDR1 MGHDK, CDR2 SYGVNS. The CDR3 nucleotides read TGTGCCAGCAGTGGGGGGAGTTACAATCAGCCCCAGCATTTT. As protein: CASSGGSYNQPQHF.

CDR3 residues: CASSSTGDGGYTF. CDR3 in DNA: TGCGCCAGCAGCTCGACCGGAGATGGTGGCTACACCTTC. The chain joins TRBV5-1 to TRBJ1-2; D gene unclear. The germline V gene encodes CDR1 SGHRS and CDR2 YFSETQ. Trimming took 3 bases from V and 7 from J, leaving 13 bases between them. The CDR3 extends over 13 amino acids.

This chain connects TRBV18 to TRBJ2-2, with 7 bases fitting TRBD1. CDR3 length equals 14 residues. The V and J ends lost 3 bases and 5 bases, in that order; junction bases with no gene match: 3. The germline V gene encodes CDR1 KGHSH and CDR2 LQKENI. For the CDR3, the DNA is TGTGCCAGCTCACCCGACAGGGCAACCGGGGAGCTGTTTTTT. Protein: CASSPDRATGELFF.

This chain connects TRBV4-2 to TRBJ2-3; 7 bases align to TRBD1. V lost 1 base to trimming and J lost 2 bases; unmatched junction nucleotides: 6. The CDR3 sequence is 16 residues long. Germline CDR1 LGHNA, CDR2 YNFKEQ. CDR3 sequence (DNA): TGTGCCAGCAGCCAAGTAAGGGGGCCGGACACAGATACGCAGTATTTT. As protein: CASSQVRGPDTDTQYF.